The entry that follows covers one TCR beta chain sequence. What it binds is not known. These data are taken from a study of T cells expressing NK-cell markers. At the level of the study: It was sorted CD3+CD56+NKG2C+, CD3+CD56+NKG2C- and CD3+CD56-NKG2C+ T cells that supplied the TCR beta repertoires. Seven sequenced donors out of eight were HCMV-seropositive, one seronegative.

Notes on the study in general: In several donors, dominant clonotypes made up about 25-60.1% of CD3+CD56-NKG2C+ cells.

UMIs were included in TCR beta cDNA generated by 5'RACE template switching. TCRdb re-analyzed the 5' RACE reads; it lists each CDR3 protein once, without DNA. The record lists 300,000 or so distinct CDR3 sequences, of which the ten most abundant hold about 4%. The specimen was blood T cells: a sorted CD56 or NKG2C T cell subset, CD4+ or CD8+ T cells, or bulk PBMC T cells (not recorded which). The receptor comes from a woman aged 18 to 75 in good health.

This CDR3 is CASSTPGTGGRKSVNYGYTF. The V and J genes are TRBV25-1 and TRBJ1-2; TCRdb lists TRBD1, though no DNA is available to test this call. Germline CDR1 is MGHDK and CDR2 is SYGVNS. The CDR3 consists of 20 residues.